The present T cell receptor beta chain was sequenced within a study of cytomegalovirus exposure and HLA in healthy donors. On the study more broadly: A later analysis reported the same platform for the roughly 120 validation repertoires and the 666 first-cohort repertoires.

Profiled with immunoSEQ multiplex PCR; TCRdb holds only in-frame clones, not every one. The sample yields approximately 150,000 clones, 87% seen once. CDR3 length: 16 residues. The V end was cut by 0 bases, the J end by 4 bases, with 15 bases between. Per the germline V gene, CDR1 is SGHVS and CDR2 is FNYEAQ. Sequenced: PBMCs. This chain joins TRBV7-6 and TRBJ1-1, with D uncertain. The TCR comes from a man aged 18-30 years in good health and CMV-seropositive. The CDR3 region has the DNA TGTGCCAGCAGCTTAGCGAAGGGAGGCCACGGCACTGAAGCTTTCTTT. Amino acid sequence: CASSLAKGGHGTEAFF.